One and the same sample provided the 19 T cell receptor beta chains below, sequenced in a study of persistence of HIV-infected CD4 T cells. The libraries were made with immunoSEQ version 4 in survey mode. Clones were sequenced by immunoSEQ multiplex PCR, and TCRdb holds only the in-frame ones, with some missing. The sample gives 48,000 or so clones, around 75% of which show up once; about 3% is in the top ten. Lysates of CMV-infected fibroblasts at approximately 9.6 ug/mL stimulated these cells. Sorted nonresponding memory CD4+ T cells were CD40L-negative, CD69-negative, CD45RO-high. Their antigens are not known. This material consisted of CD4+ T cells sorted from PBMCs after roughly 18-hour stimulation, taken from a patient who received antiretroviral therapy. The receptors derive from an adult man with HIV who was CMV-seropositive.

The V call is TRBV6-5, the J call TRBJ1-1, with a possible D match to TRBD1 (5 bases). The V gene lost 6 bases and the J gene lost 6 bases, with 8 bases spanning the gap. CDR3 size: 11 residues. Germline CDR1 is MNHEY and CDR2 is SVGAGI. The CDR3: CASRLGAEAFF. CDR3 nucleotides: TGTGCCAGCAGACTAGGGGCTGAAGCTTTCTTT.

V usage is TRBV19 and J usage is TRBJ2-1; TRBD1 or TRBD2 may be the D gene (6 bases each). The germline V gene encodes CDR1 LNHDA and CDR2 SQIVND (reference sequence). CDR3 size: 14 residues. V was cut by 5 bases and J by 10 bases, with 18 bases left in between. The CDR3 nucleotides read TGTGCCAGTAGTTTTAGTTTGGGGGGCCGGGAGCAGTTCTTC. This translates into CASSFSLGGREQFF.

J is TRBJ1-5 and V is TRBV6-5; 10 bases are shared with TRBD1. The CDR3 covers 15 residues. Looked up from germline, CDR1 is MNHEY and CDR2 is SVGAGI. V dropped 5 bases and J dropped 4; count of bases not matched to a gene: 5. The CDR3 sequence is CASSTGTGENQPQHF. In DNA, the CDR3 is TGTGCCAGCAGTACCGGGACAGGGGAGAATCAGCCCCAGCATTTT.

The genes are TRBV30 and TRBJ1-4; the D is unclear. V dropped 6 bases and J dropped 0 bases, with 8 bases sitting between them. Germline values: CDR1 GTSNPN, CDR2 SVGIG (reference sequence). The CDR3 covers 13 residues. The CDR3 spells CACGVSTNEKLFF. The DNA of the CDR3 is TGTGCCTGTGGGGTCTCAACTAATGAAAAACTGTTTTTT. The full variable domain, in which reference TRBV30 and TRBJ1-4 provide the parts outside the CDR3, is SQTIHQWPATLVQPVGSPLSLECTVEGTSNPNLYWYRQAAGRGLQLLFYSVGIGQISSEVPQNLSASRPQDRQFILSSKKLLLSDSGFYLCACGVSTNEKLFFGSGTQLSVL.

V is TRBV7-2 and J is TRBJ1-5; D possibly corresponds to TRBD1 (5 bases). The germline V gene has CDR1 SGHTA and CDR2 FQGNSA. The CDR3 is 12 amino acids. The germline V and J ends were trimmed by 5 bases and 6 bases, with 8 bases remaining between them. The CDR3 DNA follows: TGTGCCAGCAGCAACAGGTTTCAGCCCCAGCATTTT. Encoded protein: CASSNRFQPQHF.

The chain employs TRBV5-6 and TRBJ2-3; TRBD2 agrees at 9 bases. Germline V gene sequence: CDR1 SGHDT, CDR2 YYEEEE. The CDR3 is 17 residues long. V shed 1 base and J 1 base; nucleotides not matched to a gene: 7. The CDR3 nucleotides read TGTGCCAGCAGCTTGTCTCAGGAGCGGGAGGGCACAGATACGCAGTATTTT. Protein product: CASSLSQEREGTDTQYF.

Here the CDR3 DNA reads TGTGCCAGCAGCCAGACCTCTGGAAACACCATATATTTT. Translating it yields CASSQTSGNTIYF. The genes are TRBV21-1 and TRBJ1-3. TRBV21-1 has pseudogene status. The CDR3 is made up of 13 amino acids.

J is TRBJ1-1 and V is TRBV5-8, with D possibly TRBD1 on 6 matching bases. The CDR3 length is 14 residues. Per the germline V gene, CDR1 is SGHTS and CDR2 is YDEGEE. With 10 bases removed from V and 4 bases from J, the gap between germline ends came to 20 bases. CDR3 in DNA: TGTGCCGGAAGAAACAGGGCCCAAGGCACTGAAGCTTTCTTT. Protein product: CAGRNRAQGTEAFF.

This sequence joins TRBV6-5 and TRBJ2-5; TRBD1 is a possible D gene (7 bases). The ends were cut back, 6 bases at V and 7 bases at J, with 18 bases in the middle. This CDR3 is 14 amino acids long. The germline CDR1 and CDR2 sequences are MNHEY and SVGAGI. The CDR3 loop is CASSSSGQGGTQYF. The CDR3 DNA is TGTGCCAGCAGCTCCTCGGGGCAGGGGGGGACCCAGTACTTC.

V usage is TRBV20-1 and J usage is TRBJ1-5; no definite D call. In germline, CDR1 is DFQATT, CDR2 SNEGSKA (reference sequence). The CDR3 is 15 residues long. The V end was cut by 3 bases, the J end by 3 bases, with 15 bases between. The chain's CDR3 is CSASIGQRFNQPQHF. The CDR3 nucleotides are TGCAGTGCTAGTATAGGGCAGCGCTTCAATCAGCCCCAGCATTTT.

There are a few counts of this clone. The genes are TRBV4-2 and TRBJ2-1; D is perhaps TRBD2 (6 bases). This CDR3 comprises 16 residues. Germline V gene data show CDR1 as LGHNA and CDR2 as YNFKEQ. V dropped 4 bases and J dropped 3 bases, with 16 bases sitting between them. Written as DNA, the CDR3 is TGTGCCAGCAGCCCCCGGGAGACTCCGGGCTACAATGAGCAGTTCTTC. Its protein is CASSPRETPGYNEQFF.

This clone was counted between two and nine times. The rearrangement uses TRBV29-1 and TRBJ1-2; TRBD1 aligns across 9 bases. The germline V gene encodes CDR1 SQVTM and CDR2 ANQGSEA. There are 12 residues in the CDR3. The V gene end was trimmed by 8 bases and the J gene end by 8 bases; junction bases not matched to a gene: 9. CDR3: CSTLTGGEGYTF. CDR3 nucleotide sequence: TGCAGCACTCTTACAGGGGGCGAAGGCTACACCTTC.

This clone qualifies as medium-sized. The chain uses TRBV9 and TRBJ1-1; D is perhaps TRBD1 (6 bases). The V end was cut by 0 bases, the J end by 1 base, with 13 bases between. This CDR3 comprises 16 residues. Per germline, CDR1 SGDLS and CDR2 YYNGEE. The DNA for the CDR3 is TGTGCCAGCAGCGTAGTAGGGGGACTGTCGAACACTGAAGCTTTCTTT. It translates to CASSVVGGLSNTEAFF.

This clone was observed a few times. CDR3 bases: TGTGCCAGCAGCCCTAATGGGGCGGGGTCCCTCTACGAGCAGTACTTC. Amino acids: CASSPNGAGSLYEQYF. The V call is TRBV7-9, the J call TRBJ2-7; D possibly corresponds to TRBD2 (6 bases). V gave up 5 bases and J gave up 3 bases, with 20 bases separating them. From germline, CDR1 is SEHNR and CDR2 FQNEAQ (reference sequence). This CDR3 spans 16 amino acids.

This clone was picked up one time. The rearrangement links TRBV2 to TRBJ2-5, with TRBD1 matching over 10 bases. V was pared by 7 bases and J by 4 bases, with 9 bases of the junction left unmatched. The CDR3 length is 15 residues. Germline V gene data show CDR1 as SNHLY and CDR2 as FYNNEI. The CDR3 nucleotides are TGTGCCAGCATTCTGACAGGGGGCATGGGAGAGACCCAGTACTTC. Residues: CASILTGGMGETQYF.

The gene calls are TRBV28 and TRBJ2-3; TRBD1 agrees at 7 bases. CDR1 is MDHEN, CDR2 SYDVKM, per germline. The V segment lost 1 base and the J segment 0 bases; nucleotides outside the gene matches: 1. The CDR3 is 15 residues long. CDR3 sequence (DNA): TGTGCCAGCAGTTTATCAGGGGGTAGCACAGATACGCAGTATTTT. Its protein product is CASSLSGGSTDTQYF.

This clone was observed a few times. V and J are TRBV2 and TRBJ1-1; no clear D. In germline, CDR1 is SNHLY, CDR2 FYNNEI. This CDR3 comprises 14 residues. V was cut by 8 bases and J by 1 base, with 14 bases left in between. The CDR3 loop reads CASSLNWGNTEAFF. The DNA of the CDR3 is TGTGCCAGCTCCCTGAATTGGGGGAACACTGAAGCTTTCTTT.

The chain combines TRBV6-6 with TRBJ1-2; possibly TRBD1 for D (5 bases). CDR3 length: 14 residues. Germline CDR1 is MNHNY and CDR2 is SVGAGI (reference sequence). Trimming left V 2 bases short and J 5 bases short, with 12 bases between. The CDR3 nucleotides are TGTGCCAGCAGTTACCGCAGGGAGGCTTATGGCTACACCTTC. This codes for CASSYRREAYGYTF.

The genes are TRBV6-5 and TRBJ1-6; D unresolved. Deletions cut 6 bases from V and 4 bases from J, with 7 bases between. The CDR3 is made up of 13 amino acids. Germline assignment: CDR1 MNHEY and CDR2 SVGAGI. CDR3 residues: CASSDGYNSPLHF. The CDR3 nucleotides are TGTGCCAGCAGCGACGGATATAATTCACCCCTCCACTTT.